The clone carrying this TCR beta chain was observed many times. Its specificity is unknown. This sample was taken from a study of post-analysis software for immune sequencing data. The TCR beta cDNA libraries contained unique molecular identifiers. T cells numbering 1 to 10 million gave rise to about 540,000 cDNA molecules. Each CDR3 protein gets one entry after TCRdb re-called the PCR reads with MiXCR. Altogether over 150,000 distinct CDR3 sequences are present, roughly 31% being singletons, with the ten largest covering about 1.6%. General observations from the study: There were five TRBV segments more frequent in patients than controls, and TRBV5-6, TRBV5-1 and TRBV20-1 were among them. When compared against controls, multiple sclerosis patients showed significantly lower normalized Chao1 diversity. When the samples were clustered directly with F measure, those that had been prepared in the same batch showed strong co-clustering.

The germline V gene has CDR1 SNHLY and CDR2 FYNNEI. The ends lost 6 bases at V and 3 bases at J; junction bases unmatched: 9. CDR3 length equals 15 residues. The sample taken for sequencing was blood. This clonotype originated in a girl aged 5-17 years with multiple sclerosis. V is TRBV2 and J is TRBJ2-5; 8 positions match TRBD2. The CDR3 sequence: CASRGPGLGKETQYF. The CDR3 coding sequence is TGTGCCAGCAGGGGGCCGGGACTAGGGAAAGAGACCCAGTACTTC.